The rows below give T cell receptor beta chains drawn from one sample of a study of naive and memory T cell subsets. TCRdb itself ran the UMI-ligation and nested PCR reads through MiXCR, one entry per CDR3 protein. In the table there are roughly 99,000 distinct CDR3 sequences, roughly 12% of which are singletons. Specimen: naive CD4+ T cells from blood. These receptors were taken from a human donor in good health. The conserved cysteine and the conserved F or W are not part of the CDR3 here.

cdr3_aa: ASSYSSGGIINEQF
v_call: TRBV6-2/TRBV6-3

cdr3_aa: ASSSAQTIYNEQF
v_call: TRBV5-1

cdr3_aa: ASTPGLNYEQY
v_call: TRBV12-3/TRBV12-4

cdr3_aa: ASGRTDQETQY
v_call: TRBV5-4

cdr3_aa: ASSLRTSEAF
v_call: TRBV12-3/TRBV12-4

cdr3_aa: ASSSDGQTPGYT
v_call: TRBV7-2

cdr3_aa: SAIQGTSGNTIY
v_call: TRBV20-1

cdr3_aa: SARDGTELSSGANVLT
v_call: TRBV20-1

cdr3_aa: ASSLARIGEAF
v_call: TRBV28

cdr3_aa: ASSQTEPDTQY
v_call: TRBV4-3

cdr3_aa: SASQRRTGINEQF
v_call: TRBV20-1

cdr3_aa: SAKGQARTYEQY
v_call: TRBV20-1

cdr3_aa: ASSLRGPGARGYT
v_call: TRBV28

cdr3_aa: ASRVRDRSEAF
v_call: TRBV2

cdr3_aa: ASSLGPGADSPLH
v_call: TRBV7-2

cdr3_aa: ASSRADSLSGRGEQY
v_call: TRBV28

cdr3_aa: ASGKDPGADTQY
v_call: TRBV2

cdr3_aa: ASSYPGGTQY
v_call: TRBV6-2/TRBV6-3

cdr3_aa: AGLEAGELF
v_call: TRBV6-1

cdr3_aa: ASSYARTGAEQY
v_call: TRBV11-2

cdr3_aa: ASSPQRGRSEETQY
v_call: TRBV18

cdr3_aa: AGGGETQY
v_call: TRBV28

cdr3_aa: ASSPIPISLI
v_call: TRBV3-1

cdr3_aa: SAALGVTDTQY
v_call: TRBV20-1

cdr3_aa: ASSSGTPNNEQF
v_call: TRBV6-5

cdr3_aa: ASSLGTENYGYT
v_call: TRBV18

cdr3_aa: ASNSYNEQF
v_call: TRBV2

cdr3_aa: ASSAGRTGNTIY
v_call: TRBV7-2

cdr3_aa: ASSRHGGPNQPQH
v_call: TRBV5-1

cdr3_aa: AWNYLSSGNTIY
v_call: TRBV30